This T cell receptor (beta chain) emerged from a study of blood T cells in healthy people across ages. Between the trimmed V and J ends, which lost 0 bases and 9 bases, there was a span of 12 bases. The CDR3 has 14 residues. Germline V lookup: CDR1 LGHDT, CDR2 YNNKEL (reference sequence). Together with a sample-barcoded 5' primer, a J-beta primer mix was included in a second PCR lasting roughly 6 to 12 cycles. One entry per CDR3 protein, called by TCRdb with MiXCR from the 5' RACE reads. The table has around 2 million distinct CDR3 sequences, about two fifths seen once. The specimen sequenced was blood. The chain is built from TRBV3-1 and TRBJ2-1; D is ambiguous. This TCR came from a human donor in good health. CDR3 residues: CASSQEPVSSEQFF. CDR3 DNA sequence: TGTGCCAGCAGCCAAGAACCTGTGAGTTCTGAGCAGTTCTTC.